These 15 T cell receptor beta chains share one sample of origin, sequenced in a study of T cells in localized non-small cell lung cancer. Using immunoSEQ multiplex PCR, the repertoire was profiled, and TCRdb retains in-frame clones only, with some absent. Of fewer than 45,000 clones listed, approximately 86% are singletons. Sequences were derived from peripheral blood, sampled before any cancer treatment. Every receptor here comes from a woman aged 18-55 years with stage III lung adenocarcinoma.

CDR3 nucleotide sequence: TGTGCCAGCAGCCCGATGACCTCGAACACCGGGGAGCTGTTTTTT. This encodes CASSPMTSNTGELFF. The chain has TRBV7-8 and TRBJ2-2; unclear D gene. The CDR3 contains 15 residues. The V gene's germline CDR1 is SGHVS and CDR2 FQNEAQ. V was cut by 5 bases and J by 0 bases, with 10 bases left in between.

The V and J genes are TRBV7-9 and TRBJ1-1, with D possibly matching TRBD1 (6 bases). Germline CDR1 and CDR2: SEHNR and FQNEAQ (reference sequence). V gave up 1 base and J gave up 0 bases, with 6 bases separating them. The CDR3 extends over 14 amino acids. The DNA of the CDR3 is TGTGCCAGCAGCTTAGACAGGGTGAACACTGAAGCTTTCTTT. It translates to CASSLDRVNTEAFF. Full variable domain (remainder filled in from reference TRBV7-9 and TRBJ1-1): DTGVSQNPRHKITKRGQNVTFRCDPISEHNRLYWYRQTLGQGPEFLTYFQNEAQLEKSRLLSDRFSAERPKGSFSTLEIQRTEQGDSAMYLCASSLDRVNTEAFFGQGTRLTVV.

V is TRBV19 and J is TRBJ2-1; TRBD1 aligns across 7 bases. V trimming: 6 bases; J trimming: 5 bases; junction bases outside the gene matches: 10. The CDR3 sequence is 15 residues long. Germline V gene data show CDR1 as LNHDA and CDR2 as SQIVND (reference sequence). Written as DNA, the CDR3 is TGTGCCAGTAGCCACGACAGGGCTTCCGACAATGAGCAGTTCTTC. It specifies CASSHDRASDNEQFF.

This clone was seen just once. The J gene is TRBJ2-2, the V gene TRBV7-9; TRBD1 aligns across 7 bases. CDR3 length equals 14 residues. J lost 6 bases, V lost 1 base, and 2 bases had no gene match. CDR1 and CDR2 (germline): SEHNR, FQNEAQ (reference sequence). CDR3 sequence (DNA): TGTGCCAGCAGCTTAGAAGGGGGCTCCGGGGAGCTGTTTTTT. This encodes CASSLEGGSGELFF.

The chain couples TRBV10-2 to TRBJ1-2; 9 bases fit TRBD1. Trimming at V came to 7 bases and at J to 7 bases, leaving 4 bases not matched to a gene. The CDR3 loop spans 12 amino acids. Germline V CDR1 and CDR2: WSHSY, SAAADI. The CDR3 reads CASTPTGGGYTF. CDR3 sequence (DNA): TGCGCCAGCACCCCGACAGGGGGTGGCTACACCTTC.

V is TRBV4-1 and J is TRBJ1-4; TRBD1 agrees at 11 bases. Looked up from germline, CDR1 is MGHRA and CDR2 is YSYEKL. The V segment lost 6 bases and the J segment 0 bases; nucleotides outside the gene matches: 6. The CDR3 has 17 amino acids. CDR3 DNA: TGCGCCAGCAGACACCCGGGACAGGGGGCAACTAATGAAAAACTGTTTTTT. Protein sequence: CASRHPGQGATNEKLFF.

The chain is built from TRBV2 and TRBJ2-7; 9 positions match TRBD2. The V segment lost 7 bases and the J segment 3 bases; nucleotides outside the gene matches: 7. CDR1 and CDR2 (germline): SNHLY, FYNNEI. This CDR3 comprises 14 residues. CDR3 residues: CASMAGGNFYEQYF. CDR3 sequence (DNA): TGTGCCAGCATGGCGGGGGGGAATTTCTACGAGCAGTACTTC.

This clone turned up a few times. The V and J genes are TRBV5-6 and TRBJ1-6; D is ambiguous. V lost 1 base to trimming and J lost 10 bases, with 9 bases between them. CDR1 SGHDT and CDR2 YYEEEE come from the germline V gene. The CDR3 spans 13 residues. The CDR3 reads CASSLLGGSPLHF. The CDR3 nucleotides read TGTGCCAGCAGCTTGTTGGGTGGCTCACCCCTCCACTTT.

This clone was observed a single time. The chain combines TRBV18 with TRBJ1-2; 7 nucleotides match TRBD1. CDR1 is KGHSH and CDR2 is LQKENI in the germline V gene. There are 15 residues in the CDR3. Trimming cost V 5 bases and J 3 bases; bases outside gene matches: 9. CDR3 protein: CASSTTQGGDYGYTF. In nucleotides, the CDR3 is TGTGCCAGCTCAACCACGCAGGGGGGCGACTATGGCTACACCTTC. Filled out from reference TRBV18 and TRBJ1-2, the complete variable domain reads NAGVMQNPRHLVRRRGQEARLRCSPMKGHSHVYWYRQLPEEGLKFMVYLQKENIIDESGMPKERFSAEFPKEGPSILRIQQVVRGDSAAYFCASSTTQGGDYGYTFGSGTRLTVV.

V gene TRBV9 combines with J gene TRBJ1-6; 9 positions match TRBD1. Trimming took 0 bases from V and 13 from J; bases not matched to a gene: 5. The CDR3 has 14 residues. Germline V lookup: CDR1 SGDLS, CDR2 YYNGEE. CDR3 sequence: CASSVGDRVIPLHF. DNA for the CDR3: TGTGCCAGCAGCGTAGGGGACAGGGTAATCCCCCTCCACTTT.

Only one count was recorded for this clone. The gene calls are TRBV19 and TRBJ1-5, with TRBD1 identical over 8 bases. Germline CDR1 is LNHDA and CDR2 is SQIVND (reference sequence). Trimming cost V 8 bases and J 6 bases; bases outside gene matches: 12. There are 15 residues in the CDR3. The CDR3 DNA sequence: TGTGCCAGTTCTGAGGACAGGGCTATGGTTCAGCCCCAGCATTTT. Translating it yields CASSEDRAMVQPQHF.

This chain connects TRBV15 to TRBJ2-1; 11 bases agree with TRBD1. Germline CDR1 reads LNHNV; CDR2 reads YYDKDF (reference sequence). Trimming cost V 0 bases and J 7 bases; bases outside gene matches: 11. This CDR3 has 18 residues. CDR3: CATSREPIGTGGWNEQFF. CDR3 sequence (DNA): TGTGCCACCAGCAGAGAGCCAATCGGGACAGGGGGATGGAATGAGCAGTTCTTC.

This clone was counted once. V gene TRBV5-1 combines with J gene TRBJ1-2; no reliable D call. Trimming left V 3 bases short and J 7 bases short, with 13 bases between. Germline V lookup: CDR1 SGHRS, CDR2 YFSETQ. There are 13 residues in the CDR3. CDR3 nucleotides: TGCGCCAGCAGCTCATGGACGAAGTCTGGCTACACCTTC. Its translation: CASSSWTKSGYTF.

The chain joins TRBV6-5 to TRBJ2-7; tentative D call: TRBD1 (5 bases). The CDR3 extends over 16 amino acids. Germline V gene sequence: CDR1 MNHEY, CDR2 SVGAGI. V lost 0 bases and J 0 bases, leaving 12 bases between the germline ends. CDR3 loop: CASSYSTAGHSYEQYF. CDR3 sequence (DNA): TGTGCCAGCAGTTACTCGACGGCAGGGCACTCCTACGAGCAGTACTTC.

This sequence joins TRBV11-2 and TRBJ1-2; D ambiguous. The CDR3 is 14 amino acids. From germline, CDR1 is SGHAT and CDR2 FQNNGV. With 5 bases removed from V and 0 bases from J, the gap between germline ends came to 10 bases. Here the CDR3 DNA reads TGTGCCAGCAGCGGACGTAGGACTAACTATGGCTACACCTTC. Amino acids: CASSGRRTNYGYTF.